Listed below are T cell receptor beta chains from one sample, sequenced in a study of CD8+CD57+ T cells in acquired aplastic anemia. TCRdb itself ran the reads through MiXCR, one entry per CDR3 protein. The table records 120,000 or so distinct CDR3 sequences, less than 50% of them present only once. Sequenced input: sorted CD4+, CD8+, or CD8+CD57+ T cells (not recorded which) from PBMCs. These receptors came from a human donor with aplastic anemia. Each CDR3 is given with its conserved first and last residue. A D gene is named only where the DNA matches it firmly. The size of a clone is reported for some rows only, either as once, few or many, or as a class for expanded clones.

. | TRBJ2-3 | 19 | TRBV3-1 | . | TGTGCCAGCAGCCGCGGGGAGGGGGGCACCCCAGGGTACGCAGATACGCAGTATTTT | CASSRGEGGTPGYADTQYF
. | TRBJ2-5 | 14 | TRBV6-1 | few | TGTGCCAGCTCTGAAACCGGGGGCGGGGAGACCCAGTACTTC | CASSETGGGETQYF
. | TRBJ2-1 | 16 | TRBV20-1 | few | TGCGGTGCAAGACCTACTAGTAATCCGTCCTACAATGAGCAGTTCTTC | CGARPTSNPSYNEQFF
TRBD2 | TRBJ2-3 | 14 | TRBV2 | . | TGTGCCAACCGGAGGCGGGGGAGGGATGATACGCAGTATTTT | CANRRRGRDDTQYF
. | TRBJ1-2 | 12 | TRBV5-1 | many | TGCGCCAGCAGCTCCAGGGGAGATGGCTACACCTTC | CASSSRGDGYTF
. | TRBJ1-6 | 15 | TRBV5-1 | . | TGCGCCAGCAGCTTGGATCCGCCTTATAATTCGCCCCTCCACTTT | CASSLDPPYNSPLHF
. | TRBJ2-5 | 12 | TRBV11-2 | many | TGTGCCAGCGAACGGTCCCAAGAGACCCAGTACTTC | CASERSQETQYF
TRBD1 | TRBJ1-1 | 15 | TRBV19 | . | TGTGCCAGTAGTAAAATTGGACAGGGAGGGACTGAAGCTTTCTTT | CASSKIGQGGTEAFF
. | TRBJ2-1 | 14 | TRBV3-1 | few | TGTGCCAGCAGCCTACAGGGGAGGAAGAATGAGCAGTTCTTC | CASSLQGRKNEQFF
. | TRBJ1-2 | 15 | TRBV28 | many | TGTGCCAGCAGTTTAACGGGGAAATCTAACTATGGCTACACCTTC | CASSLTGKSNYGYTF
. | TRBJ1-1 | 15 | TRBV6-1 | . | TGTGCCAGCTCAGCAATCCGGGGCGTGAACACTGAAGCTTTCTTT | CASSAIRGVNTEAFF
. | TRBJ1-2 | 16 | TRBV6-1 | few | TGTGCCAGCAGTGAAGCGGTAGGGAGCCCCCTGGGTGGCTACACCTTC | CASSEAVGSPLGGYTF
. | TRBJ1-6 | 14 | TRBV5-6 | many | TGTGCCAGCAGCTTTGGGAAGCGTAATTCACCCCTCCACTTT | CASSFGKRNSPLHF
. | TRBJ2-2 | 15 | TRBV7-2 | . | TGTGCCAGCAGCTTAATGAGGGGTCCCACCGGGGAGCTGTTTTTT | CASSLMRGPTGELFF
TRBD2 | TRBJ2-5 | 15 | TRBV9 | many | TGTGCCAGCAAGAAACGGGGGGTTCGCGGAGAGACCCAGTACTTC | CASKKRGVRGETQYF
TRBD1 | TRBJ1-1 | 13 | TRBV7-9 | many | TGTGCCAGCAGCTTAGATGGGACAGGGGAAGCTTTCTTT | CASSLDGTGEAFF
TRBD1 | TRBJ2-7 | 17 | TRBV10-3 | . | TGTGCCATCAGTGGCAGTCCGGGACAGGAGACCTCCTACGAGCAGTACTTC | CAISGSPGQETSYEQYF
TRBD1 | TRBJ2-1 | 14 | TRBV29-1 | . | TGCAGCGTTCGACGACAGGGGACGAACAATGAGCAGTTCTTC | CSVRRQGTNNEQFF
TRBD1 | TRBJ1-3 | 14 | TRBV10-3 | many | TGTGCCATCAGCGGGACAGGCGGAGGAAACACCATATATTTT | CAISGTGGGNTIYF
. | TRBJ1-5 | 15 | TRBV7-2 | many | TGTGCCAGCAGCCTAGGGGGGTTAAGCAATCAGCCCCAGCATTTT | CASSLGGLSNQPQHF
. | TRBJ2-3 | 17 | TRBV24-1 | . | TGTGCCACCAGTGACTCGGGTGCTAACTATGGCACAGATACGCAGTATTTT | CATSDSGANYGTDTQYF
. | TRBJ1-2 | 12 | TRBV6-2/TRBV6-3 | many | TGTGCCAGCAGAGACGTAAGCTATGGCTACACCTTC | CASRDVSYGYTF
. | TRBJ2-2 | 16 | TRBV19 | many | TGTGCCAGTAGTATGGGGGGTGGTCATAACACCGGGGAGCTGTTTTTT | CASSMGGGHNTGELFF
. | TRBJ2-1 | 15 | TRBV27 | many | TGTGCCAGCAGTTTCACTAGCTCCTCCTACAATGAGCAGTTCTTC | CASSFTSSSYNEQFF
. | TRBJ2-7 | 16 | TRBV10-3 | . | TGTGCCATCAGTGAGTCAGGGACATCTTACTCCTACGAGCAGTACTTC | CAISESGTSYSYEQYF
. | TRBJ2-1 | 13 | TRBV4-2 | many | TGTGCCAGCAGCCAAGATTACCAGAATGAGCAGTTCTTC | CASSQDYQNEQFF
. | TRBJ1-5 | 14 | TRBV7-8 | many | TGTGCCAGCAGCGCAGGGGCGATTAATCAGCCCCAGCATTTT | CASSAGAINQPQHF
TRBD1 | TRBJ1-6 | 13 | TRBV2 | . | TGTGCCAGCAAGGGACAGGGAATTTCACCCCTCCACTTT | CASKGQGISPLHF
. | TRBJ1-2 | 15 | TRBV9 | . | TGTGCCAGCAGCGTAGGTCCGGGGGGGCTCGGTGGCTACACCTTC | CASSVGPGGLGGYTF
TRBD2 | TRBJ2-7 | 16 | TRBV19 | . | TGTGCCAGTAGTCCCAGCGCTGGGCGCGGGGGTTACGAGCAGTACTTC | CASSPSAGRGGYEQYF
. | TRBJ1-2 | 15 | TRBV4-1 | many | TGCGCCAGCAGCCAAGACTCTTCGGAGCACTATGGCTACACCTTC | CASSQDSSEHYGYTF
. | TRBJ2-3 | 14 | TRBV2 | few | TGTGCCAGCAGTGAAGAGGCCACGAGGGATACGCAGTATTTT | CASSEEATRDTQYF
. | TRBJ1-5 | 14 | TRBV19 | many | TGTGCCAGTACCATTCGCTCAGGGAATCAGCCCCAGCATTTT | CASTIRSGNQPQHF
. | TRBJ1-1 | 12 | TRBV6-6 | many | TGTGCCAGCAGTTACCCACCGGAAGGGGCTTTCTTT | CASSYPPEGAFF
TRBD1 | TRBJ2-2 | 20 | TRBV5-4 | many | TGTGCCAGCAGCTTGAGGCCCGTCGGGACAGGGAGTGGAAACACCGGGGAGCTGTTTTTT | CASSLRPVGTGSGNTGELFF
. | TRBJ2-5 | 14 | TRBV20-1 | many | TGCAGTGCTAAAATCCCGGGACGGCAAGAGACCCAGTACTTC | CSAKIPGRQETQYF
. | TRBJ1-1 | 13 | TRBV19 | few | TGTGCCAGCAGCCCCCGGGACTCAGGGCGGGCTTTCTTT | CASSPRDSGRAFF